Presented here are 27 T cell receptor beta chains from one specimen sequenced in a study of T cells in Graves' hyperthyroidism and ophthalmopathy. TCR beta CDR3 sequences were amplified from RNA transcripts. The HTBI primer set was used in a first-round RT-PCR of the TCR CDR3. TCRdb itself ran the multiplex PCR reads through MiXCR, one entry per CDR3 protein. The profile covers fewer than 550,000 distinct CDR3 sequences, with around 24% appearing a single time and around 10% taken by the ten largest. Input material: blood. The source of these receptors is a woman aged 25-40 years with Graves' ophthalmopathy.

V gene TRBV6-2 or TRBV6-3 combines with J gene TRBJ1-2; D is uncertain. CDR1 and CDR2 from the germline V gene are MNHEY and SVGEGT. CDR3 length: 13 residues. Trimming took 6 bases from V and 4 from J, leaving 12 bases between them. Written as DNA, the CDR3 is TGTGCCAGCAGAGCGGAGGGCCTCTATGGCTACACCTTC. Protein: CASRAEGLYGYTF.

This clonotype was picked up many times. This chain uses TRBV20-1 with TRBJ1-2; D is possibly TRBD1 (6 bases). The CDR3 is 12 amino acids. V was trimmed by 0 bases and J by 8 bases, leaving 10 bases between them. CDR1 and CDR2 (germline): DFQATT, SNEGSKA (reference sequence). The CDR3 sequence is CSAREGGRGYTF. As DNA, the CDR3 is TGCAGTGCTAGAGAGGGGGGCCGGGGCTACACCTTC.

Worth noting for this clonotype: The junction differs from germline at one of its ends, possibly a read error. The V call is TRBV7-9, the J call TRBJ1-1; 11 bases match TRBD1. Germline values: CDR1 SEHNR, CDR2 FQNEAQ (reference sequence). The CDR3 contains 15 residues. This chain's CDR3 is CASSSWTGGHTEACF. The DNA for the CDR3 is TGTGCCAGCAGCTCATGGACAGGGGGCCACACTGAAGCTTGCTTT.

This clonotype has just a few counts. This chain links TRBV5-1 with TRBJ1-1, with TRBD1 matching over 8 bases. CDR1 SGHRS and CDR2 YFSETQ come from the germline V gene. V lost 3 bases, J lost 4 bases, and 11 bases stayed unmatched. This CDR3 region has 16 residues. The DNA for the CDR3 is TGCGCCAGCAGCTGGCCGGACAGGGATATGGGCACTGAAGCTTTCTTT. This gives the protein CASSWPDRDMGTEAFF.

This rearrangement joins TRBV18 to TRBJ2-2, with a possible D match to TRBD2 (5 bases). Between the trimmed V and J ends, which lost 3 bases and 0 bases, there was a span of 11 bases. The CDR3 is made up of 16 amino acids. In germline, CDR1 is KGHSH, CDR2 LQKENI. Here the CDR3 reads CASSPRTVANTGELFF. The CDR3 DNA reads as TGTGCCAGCTCACCGCGGACTGTCGCGAACACCGGGGAGCTGTTTTTT.

This clonotype has ten or more counts. The rearrangement uses TRBV6-5 and TRBJ1-2; D possibly corresponds to TRBD1 (5 bases). This CDR3 region has 14 residues. Per germline, CDR1 MNHEY and CDR2 SVGAGI. Trimming stripped 0 bases from V and 6 bases from J, with 11 bases between. The CDR3 here is CASSYSRGVDGYTF. CDR3 in DNA: TGTGCCAGCAGTTACTCGAGGGGCGTGGATGGCTACACCTTC.

This clonotype showed up many times. The V gene is TRBV7-8, the J gene TRBJ1-1, with TRBD1 matching 8 bases. The germline V gene has CDR1 SGHVS and CDR2 FQNEAQ. The V and J ends lost 5 bases and 3 bases, in that order; junction bases with no gene match: 11. This CDR3 has 16 amino acids. In nucleotides, the CDR3 is TGTGCCAGCAGCCGCGGGACAGGCTCTAAGTACACTGAAGCTTTCTTT. Its protein is CASSRGTGSKYTEAFF.

The J gene is TRBJ1-1, the V gene TRBV6-1; D not resolved. This CDR3 is 18 amino acids long. Looked up from germline, CDR1 is MNHNS and CDR2 is SASEGT. The V end was cut by 4 bases, the J end by 1 base, with 22 bases between. CDR3 nucleotide sequence: TGTGCCAGCAGTGTAGTTCTCTTCGTATATCGACAGAACACTGAAGCTTTCTTT. Its translation is CASSVVLFVYRQNTEAFF.

This clonotype was counted at least ten times. The chain employs TRBV5-1 and TRBJ1-1; 8 bases match TRBD1. CDR1 and CDR2 from the germline V gene are SGHRS and YFSETQ. The CDR3 is made up of 13 amino acids. Germline trimming cut 4 bases from V and 10 bases from J; bases unmatched to any gene: 9. The DNA of the CDR3 is TGCGCCAGCAGCACGGACAGGGATTCTCCAGCTTTCTTT. It codes for CASSTDRDSPAFF.

This clonotype occurred a few times. The chain links TRBV5-1 to TRBJ2-5, with TRBD2 as a possible D gene (6 bases). The CDR3 covers 15 residues. Trimming took off 0 bases at V and 1 base at J, with 10 bases between the two ends. The germline CDR1 and CDR2 sequences are SGHRS and YFSETQ. The CDR3 sequence: CASSLDVAVQETQYF. In DNA, the CDR3 is TGCGCCAGCAGCTTGGATGTAGCGGTCCAAGAGACCCAGTACTTC.

This clonotype has ten or more counts. V usage is TRBV6-5 and J usage is TRBJ2-7; 10 bases fit TRBD1. Germline lookup yields CDR1 MNHEY and CDR2 SVGAGI. The J segment lost 2 bases and the V segment lost 2 bases, leaving 3 bases of the junction unmatched. The CDR3 runs to 15 residues. This CDR3 reads CASSYDRGPTYEQYF. The CDR3 coding sequence is TGTGCCAGCAGTTACGACAGGGGGCCCACCTACGAGCAGTACTTC.

This clonotype showed up just a few times. The gene calls are TRBV24-1 and TRBJ2-3; D not resolved. V lost 4 bases to trimming and J lost 0 bases, with 7 bases between them. The CDR3 has 14 amino acids. Germline V gives CDR1 KGHDR, CDR2 SFDVKD. Here the CDR3 reads CATSEPYSTDTQYF. CDR3 in DNA: TGTGCCACCAGTGAGCCTTATAGCACAGATACGCAGTATTTT.

V and J are TRBV20-1 and TRBJ2-7; D is possibly TRBD2 (6 bases). Germline values: CDR1 DFQATT, CDR2 SNEGSKA (reference sequence). The CDR3 length is 13 residues. V shed 4 bases and J shed 1 base, with 11 bases lying between them. The CDR3 is CSATMGLSYEQYF. The CDR3 DNA reads as TGCAGTGCTACCATGGGACTGTCCTACGAGCAGTACTTC.

This clonotype was counted a few times. The rearrangement joins TRBV11-2 to TRBJ2-2; D gene ambiguous. The CDR3 contains 14 residues. Trimming left V 2 bases short and J 4 bases short, with 8 bases between. Germline lookup yields CDR1 SGHAT and CDR2 FQNNGV. The CDR3, as DNA: TGTGCCAGCAGCTTAAATCCAGTCACCGGGGAGCTGTTTTTT. Protein: CASSLNPVTGELFF.

This clonotype was found a few times. V usage is TRBV7-2 and J usage is TRBJ1-2; D is uncertain. CDR3 length: 13 residues. Trimming shortened V by 1 base and J by 5 bases, and 8 bases separated the two germline ends. Germline CDR1 and CDR2: SGHTA and FQGNSA. The CDR3 loop is CASSLEGWYGYTF. Here the CDR3 DNA reads TGTGCCAGCAGCTTAGAAGGGTGGTATGGCTACACCTTC.

The table lists this clonotype with many counts. The chain links TRBV12-3 or TRBV12-4 to TRBJ1-1; D might be TRBD1 (5 bases). This CDR3 has 15 residues. Trimming left V 6 bases short and J 3 bases short, with 17 bases between. The CDR3 sequence is CASRRPGLKDTEAFF. The CDR3 bases are TGTGCCAGCAGGCGACCAGGGCTTAAGGACACTGAAGCTTTCTTT.

This clonotype occurred many times. The chain combines TRBV25-1 with TRBJ2-7; unclear D gene. Germline lookup yields CDR1 MGHDK and CDR2 SYGVNS. CDR3 size: 14 residues. V lost 3 bases and J lost 2, with 11 bases in between. The CDR3 DNA is TGTGCCAGCAGTGAGGTCCTCGAGCCCTACGAGCAGTACTTC. Amino acid sequence: CASSEVLEPYEQYF.

The genes are TRBV6-2 or TRBV6-3 and TRBJ2-3; TRBD2 matches 12 bases. CDR1 and CDR2 (germline): MNHEY, SVGEGT. J gave up 6 bases and V 6 bases, and 13 bases lay outside the gene matches. The CDR3 is made up of 17 amino acids. In DNA, the CDR3 is TGTGCCAGCAGACCCGGGACTAGCGGGTCCCGTGCGGATACGCAGTATTTT. Its protein is CASRPGTSGSRADTQYF.

This clonotype was counted ten times or more. The chain is built from TRBV27 and TRBJ1-2, with a weak D call TRBD1 (6 bases). Trimming took 4 bases from V and 12 from J, leaving 12 bases between them. CDR3 length equals 11 residues. Germline V gives CDR1 MNHEY, CDR2 SMNVEV (reference sequence). CDR3 in amino acids: CASSYQGIHTF. DNA for the CDR3: TGTGCCAGCAGTTATCAGGGGATCCACACCTTC.

This clonotype was found a few times. It may be a read error: a sequence one base away is much more abundant. The rearrangement joins TRBV6-5 to TRBJ2-2; D assignment may be TRBD1 or TRBD2 (5 bases each). The CDR3 totals 15 residues. Germline CDR1 MNHEY, CDR2 SVGAGI. The CDR3 region is CASSYGGSGTGELCF. CDR3 DNA: TGTGCCAGCAGTTACGGGGGAAGTGGCACCGGGGAGCTGTGTTTT.

The sample holds many counts of this clonotype. The V call is TRBV2, the J call TRBJ2-7; 8 bases are shared with TRBD2. The CDR3 runs to 12 residues. Germline CDR1 and CDR2: SNHLY and FYNNEI. The J segment lost 3 bases and the V segment lost 6 bases, leaving 1 base of the junction unmatched. For the CDR3, the DNA is TGTGCCAGCAGAGCGGGGGACTACGAGCAGTACTTC. Its protein product is CASRAGDYEQYF.

This clonotype was seen repeatedly, ten times or more. The rearrangement links TRBV27 to TRBJ1-2, with TRBD1 identical over 8 bases. V lost 5 bases to trimming and J lost 8 bases; unmatched junction nucleotides: 13. CDR1 MNHEY and CDR2 SMNVEV come from the germline V gene (reference sequence). The CDR3 extends over 15 amino acids. For the CDR3, the DNA is TGTGCCAGCAGTCCAACCCCTACAGGGGGACAGGGCTACACCTTC. Translated, it gives CASSPTPTGGQGYTF.

This chain links TRBV27 with TRBJ2-7; D tentatively reads TRBD1 or TRBD2 (5 bases each). Trimming pared 3 bases from V and 3 bases from J, leaving 12 bases between. Germline V gene sequence: CDR1 MNHEY, CDR2 SMNVEV (reference sequence). The CDR3 covers 14 residues. CDR3 sequence: CASSFRGSLYEQYF. The CDR3, as DNA: TGTGCCAGCAGTTTCCGGGGCTCCCTCTACGAGCAGTACTTC.

This clonotype was seen at least ten times. The chain uses TRBV6-2 or TRBV6-3 and TRBJ1-2; D might be TRBD1 (6 bases). Germline values: CDR1 MNHEY, CDR2 SVGEGT. The V end was cut by 0 bases, the J end by 8 bases, with 13 bases between. CDR3 length: 14 amino acids. The CDR3 region has the DNA TGTGCCAGCAGTTACTCCGGGACATCTTCCGGCTACACCTTC. Translation: CASSYSGTSSGYTF.

This clonotype was picked up many times. The rearrangement links TRBV19 to TRBJ1-2, with a possible D match to TRBD1 (6 bases). The CDR3 covers 15 residues. The germline V and J ends were trimmed by 3 bases and 8 bases, with 19 bases remaining between them. Germline V CDR1 and CDR2: LNHDA, SQIVND (reference sequence). The CDR3 DNA sequence: TGTGCCAGTAGTATCCTGACGGGGGGGCGAAAGGGCTACACCTTC. Translating gives CASSILTGGRKGYTF.

This chain joins TRBV6-1 and TRBJ2-2; D might be TRBD1 or TRBD2, each matching 6 bases. Germline CDR1 and CDR2: MNHNS and SASEGT. The CDR3 length is 15 residues. Trimming cost V 6 bases and J 3 bases, with 14 bases left between them. The CDR3 loop is CASRARGVDTGELFF. DNA of the CDR3: TGTGCCAGCAGGGCGAGGGGGGTCGACACCGGGGAGCTGTTTTTT.

The chain links TRBV6-5 to TRBJ2-5, with D perhaps matching TRBD1 (7 bases). Deletions cut 2 bases from V and 4 bases from J, with 11 bases between. The germline gives CDR1 MNHEY, CDR2 SVGAGI. The CDR3 loop spans 14 amino acids. In nucleotides, the CDR3 is TGTGCCAGCAGTTACCGACAGGGAGGAGAGACCCAGTACTTC. It translates to CASSYRQGGETQYF.